This TCR beta chain was observed in a study of cytomegalovirus exposure and HLA in healthy donors. Study-level points and caveats: Earlier analysis yielded a pattern in which most TCR beta V segments were productive about 87% or about 30% of the time.

When sampled, the donors appeared nominally healthy, though they likely had unrecorded immune exposures. The PCR made use of 60 Vbeta and 13 Jbeta primers. Assay: immunoSEQ multiplex PCR; the TCRdb copy retains only in-frame clones and omits some. Among some 140,000 clones listed, approximately 80% were seen once. With regard to this clone: Its specificity is unknown.

The sequenced sample consisted of PBMCs. This sequence was found in a man aged 25-40 years in good health and CMV-seropositive.

CDR3 DNA sequence: TGCAGCGGTGGAGAATCGCGGGGCTACACCTTC. It specifies CSGGESRGYTF. The rearrangement links TRBV29-1 to TRBJ1-2; D call uncertain. This CDR3 comprises 11 residues. Per germline, CDR1 SQVTM and CDR2 ANQGSEA. V shed 7 bases and J shed 8 bases, with 14 bases lying between them. Full variable domain (remainder filled in from reference TRBV29-1 and TRBJ1-2): SAVISQKPSRDICQRGTSLTIQCQVDSQVTMMFWYRQQPGQSLTLIATANQGSEATYESGFVIDKFPISRPNLTFSTLTVSNMSPEDSSIYLCSGGESRGYTFGSGTRLTVV.